This TCR beta chain is from a study of post-analysis software for immune sequencing data. Study-level background: The study covered relapsing-remitting, secondary progressive and progressive-relapsing courses of multiple sclerosis.

Libraries were made from TCR beta cDNA, and they carried unique molecular identifiers. Starting from roughly 1 to 10 million T cells, the study yielded about 500,000 cDNA molecules. TCRdb used MiXCR to reprocess the PCR reads, holding one entry per CDR3 protein. Of approximately 630,000 distinct CDR3 sequences detected, around 64% appear once; the ten largest clones hold about 11%. Regarding this clonotype: Antigen specificity is unknown.

General study results and limits: About 5 TRBV segments, including TRBV5-6, TRBV5-1 and TRBV20-1, were more frequent in patients than controls. Compared against controls, patients with multiple sclerosis displayed significantly lower normalized Chao1 diversity.

The CDR3 totals 15 residues. V was shortened by 5 bases and J by 4 bases, with 17 bases between the two germline ends. Germline-derived CDR1 and CDR2 are ENHRY and SYGVKD. The V gene is TRBV10-3, the J gene TRBJ1-2; perhaps TRBD1 as D (6 bases). The origin of this receptor is a girl aged 2 to 10 with multiple sclerosis. Material for sequencing was blood. Written as DNA, the CDR3 is TGTGCCATCAGTAAAGGTCGAGGACAGACCTATGGCTACACCTTC. It encodes CAISKGRGQTYGYTF.